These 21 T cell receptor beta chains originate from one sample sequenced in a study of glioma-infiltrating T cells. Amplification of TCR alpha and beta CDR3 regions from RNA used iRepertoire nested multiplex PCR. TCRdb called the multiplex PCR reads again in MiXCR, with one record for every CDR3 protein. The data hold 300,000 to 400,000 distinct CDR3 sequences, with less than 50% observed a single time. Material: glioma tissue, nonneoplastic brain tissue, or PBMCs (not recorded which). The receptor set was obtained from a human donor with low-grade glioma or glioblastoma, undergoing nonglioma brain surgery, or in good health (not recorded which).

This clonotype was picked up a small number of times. The DNA of the CDR3 is TGTGCCAGCTCATGGGGAGCGAACACCGGGGAGCTGTTTTTT. Translated: CASSWGANTGELFF. V and J are TRBV6-1 and TRBJ2-2; a weak D match, TRBD2 (5 bases). The V end lost 8 bases, the J end lost 0 bases, and 10 bases lay between the germline ends. The germline V gene encodes CDR1 MNHNS and CDR2 SASEGT. CDR3 size: 14 residues.

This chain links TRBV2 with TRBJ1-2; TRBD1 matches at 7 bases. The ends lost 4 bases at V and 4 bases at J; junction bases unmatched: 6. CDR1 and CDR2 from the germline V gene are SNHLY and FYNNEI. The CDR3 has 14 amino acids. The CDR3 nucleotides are TGTGCCAGCAGTGCCGACAGGGTTGCCTATGGCTACACCTTC. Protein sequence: CASSADRVAYGYTF.

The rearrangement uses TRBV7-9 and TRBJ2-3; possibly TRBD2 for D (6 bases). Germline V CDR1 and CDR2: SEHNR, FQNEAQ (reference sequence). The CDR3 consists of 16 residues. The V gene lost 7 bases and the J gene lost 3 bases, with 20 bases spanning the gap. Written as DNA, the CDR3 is TGTGCCAGCACCACAAAGGAGGGAGAGGTGACAGATACGCAGTATTTT. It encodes CASTTKEGEVTDTQYF.

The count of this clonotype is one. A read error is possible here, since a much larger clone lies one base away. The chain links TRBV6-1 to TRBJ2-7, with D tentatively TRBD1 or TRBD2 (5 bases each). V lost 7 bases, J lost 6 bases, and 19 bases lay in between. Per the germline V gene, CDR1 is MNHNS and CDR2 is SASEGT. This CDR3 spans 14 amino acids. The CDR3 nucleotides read TGTGCCAGCAAGAAGGGCCAGGGACGAATCGAGCAGTACTTC. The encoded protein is CASKKGQGRIEQYF.

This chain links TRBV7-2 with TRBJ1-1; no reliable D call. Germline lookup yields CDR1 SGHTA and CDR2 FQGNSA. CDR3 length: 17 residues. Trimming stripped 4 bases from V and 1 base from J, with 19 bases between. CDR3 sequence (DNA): TGTGCCAGCAGCTCACCCCCAGGCGGAGGCCGGAACACTGAAGCTTTCTTT. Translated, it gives CASSSPPGGGRNTEAFF.

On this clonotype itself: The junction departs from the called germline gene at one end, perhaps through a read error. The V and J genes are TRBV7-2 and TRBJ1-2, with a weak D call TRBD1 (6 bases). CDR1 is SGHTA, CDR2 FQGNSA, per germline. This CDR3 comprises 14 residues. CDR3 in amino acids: CANSFVGADYGYTF. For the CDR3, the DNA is TGTGCCAACAGCTTTGTGGGGGCGGACTATGGCTACACCTTC. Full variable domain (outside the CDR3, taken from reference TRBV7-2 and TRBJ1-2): GAGVSQSPSNKVTEKGKDVELRCDPISGHTALYWYRQSLGQGLEFLIYFQGNSAPDKSGLPSDRFSAERTGGSVSTLTIQRTQQEDSAVYLCANSFVGADYGYTFGSGTRLTVV.

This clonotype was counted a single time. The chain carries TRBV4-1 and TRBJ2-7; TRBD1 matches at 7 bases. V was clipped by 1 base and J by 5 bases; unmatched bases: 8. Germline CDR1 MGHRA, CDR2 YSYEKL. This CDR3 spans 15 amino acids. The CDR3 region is CASSQGRGSLHEQYF. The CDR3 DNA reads TGCGCCAGCAGCCAAGGCAGGGGGAGTTTGCACGAGCAGTACTTC.

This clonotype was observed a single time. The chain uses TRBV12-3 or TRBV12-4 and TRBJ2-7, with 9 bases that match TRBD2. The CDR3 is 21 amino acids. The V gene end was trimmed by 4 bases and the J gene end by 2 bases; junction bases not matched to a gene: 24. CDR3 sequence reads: CASSYIYPQDRFSGSPYEQYF. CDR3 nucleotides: TGTGCCAGCAGTTATATCTACCCCCAGGACAGGTTTAGCGGGAGCCCCTACGAGCAGTACTTC.

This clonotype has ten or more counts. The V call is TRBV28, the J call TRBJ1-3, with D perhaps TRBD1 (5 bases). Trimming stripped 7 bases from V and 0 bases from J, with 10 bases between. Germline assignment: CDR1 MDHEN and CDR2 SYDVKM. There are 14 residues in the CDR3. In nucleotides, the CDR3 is TGTGCCAGCACCTCTGGGGGCTCTGGAAACACCATATATTTT. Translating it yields CASTSGGSGNTIYF. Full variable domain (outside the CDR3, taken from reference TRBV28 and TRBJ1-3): DVKVTQSSRYLVKRTGEKVFLECVQDMDHENMFWYRQDPGLGLRLIYFSYDVKMKEKGDIPEGYSVSREKKERFSLILESASTNQTSMYLCASTSGGSGNTIYFGEGSWLTVV.

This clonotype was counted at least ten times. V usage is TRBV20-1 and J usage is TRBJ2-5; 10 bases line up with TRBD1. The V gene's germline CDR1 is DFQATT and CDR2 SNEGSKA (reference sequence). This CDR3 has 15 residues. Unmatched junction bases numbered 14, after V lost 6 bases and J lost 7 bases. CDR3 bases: TGCAGTGCCAAACCCGGGACAGGGGAATTAGGGACCCAGTACTTC. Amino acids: CSAKPGTGELGTQYF.

CDR3 sequence: CASSQIFRGGSYEQYF. CDR3 nucleotide sequence: TGCGCCAGCAGCCAAATTTTCAGGGGCGGCTCCTACGAGCAGTACTTC. The J gene is TRBJ2-7, the V gene TRBV4-1; D may be TRBD1 (6 bases). With 2 bases removed from V and 0 bases from J, the gap between germline ends came to 14 bases. Germline-derived CDR1 and CDR2 are MGHRA and YSYEKL. The CDR3 runs to 16 residues.

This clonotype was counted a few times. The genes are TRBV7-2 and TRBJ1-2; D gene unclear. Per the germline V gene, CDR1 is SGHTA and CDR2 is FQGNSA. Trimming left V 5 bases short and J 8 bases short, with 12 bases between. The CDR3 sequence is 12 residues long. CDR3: CASSPGRWGYTF. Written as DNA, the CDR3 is TGTGCCAGCAGCCCCGGACGGTGGGGCTACACCTTC.

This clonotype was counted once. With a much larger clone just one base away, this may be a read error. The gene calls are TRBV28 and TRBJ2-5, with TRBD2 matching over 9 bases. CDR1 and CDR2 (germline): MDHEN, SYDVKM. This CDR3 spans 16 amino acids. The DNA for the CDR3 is TGTGCCAGCGGTTTACATAGCGGGAGAGGAAGAGAGACCCAGTACTTC. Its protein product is CASGLHSGRGRETQYF.

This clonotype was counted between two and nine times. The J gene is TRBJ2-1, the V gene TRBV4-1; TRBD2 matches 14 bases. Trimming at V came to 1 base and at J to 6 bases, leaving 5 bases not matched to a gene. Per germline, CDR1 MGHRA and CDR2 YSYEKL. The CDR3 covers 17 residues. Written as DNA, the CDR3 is TGCGCCAGCAGCCAAGGACTAGCGGGAGGGTCCCCCAATGAGCAGTTCTTC. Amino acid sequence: CASSQGLAGGSPNEQFF.

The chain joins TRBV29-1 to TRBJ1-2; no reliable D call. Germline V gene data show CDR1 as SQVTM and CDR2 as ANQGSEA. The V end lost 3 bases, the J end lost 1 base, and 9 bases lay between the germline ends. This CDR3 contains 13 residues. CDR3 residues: CSVEWGSNYGYTF. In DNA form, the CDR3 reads TGCAGCGTTGAGTGGGGTAGTAACTATGGCTACACCTTC.

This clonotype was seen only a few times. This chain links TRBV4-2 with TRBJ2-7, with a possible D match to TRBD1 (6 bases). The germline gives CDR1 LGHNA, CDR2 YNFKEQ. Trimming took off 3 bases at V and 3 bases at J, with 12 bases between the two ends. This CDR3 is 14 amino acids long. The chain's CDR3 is CASSQGRTDYEQYF. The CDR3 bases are TGTGCCAGCAGCCAGGGCCGGACAGACTACGAGCAGTACTTC.

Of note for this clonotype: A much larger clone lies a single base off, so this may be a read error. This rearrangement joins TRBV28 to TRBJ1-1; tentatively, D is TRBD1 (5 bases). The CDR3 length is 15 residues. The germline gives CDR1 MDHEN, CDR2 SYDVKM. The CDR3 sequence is CGSKTREVVNTEAFF. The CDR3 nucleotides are TGTGGCAGCAAAACCAGGGAGGTGGTGAACACTGAAGCTTTCTTT.

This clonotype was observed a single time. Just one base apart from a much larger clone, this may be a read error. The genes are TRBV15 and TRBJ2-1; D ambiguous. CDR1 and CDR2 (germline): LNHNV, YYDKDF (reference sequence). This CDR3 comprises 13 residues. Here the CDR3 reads CTTSRDLYNEQFF. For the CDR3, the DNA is TGTACCACCAGCAGAGATCTATACAATGAGCAGTTCTTC. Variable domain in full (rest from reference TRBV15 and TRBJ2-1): DAMVIQNPRYQVTQFGKPVTLSCSQTLNHNVMYWYQQKSSQAPKLLFHYYDKDFNNEADTPDNFQSRRPNTSFCFLDIRSPGLGDTAMYLCTTSRDLYNEQFFGPGTRLTVL.

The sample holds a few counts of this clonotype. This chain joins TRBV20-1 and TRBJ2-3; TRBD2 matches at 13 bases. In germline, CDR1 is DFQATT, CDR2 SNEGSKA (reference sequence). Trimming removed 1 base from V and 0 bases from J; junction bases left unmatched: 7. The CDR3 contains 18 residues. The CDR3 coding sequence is TGCAGTGCTAGAGGGGGACTAGCGGGATCATCTAGCACAGATACGCAGTATTTT. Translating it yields CSARGGLAGSSSTDTQYF.

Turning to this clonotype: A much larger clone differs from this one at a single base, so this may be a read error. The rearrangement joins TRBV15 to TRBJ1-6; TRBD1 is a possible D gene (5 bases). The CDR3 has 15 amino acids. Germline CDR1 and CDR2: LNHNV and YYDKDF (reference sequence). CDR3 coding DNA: TGTGCCACCAGCACCTCCCCCGGGGGTAATTCACCCCTCAACTTT. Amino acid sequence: CATSTSPGGNSPLNF.

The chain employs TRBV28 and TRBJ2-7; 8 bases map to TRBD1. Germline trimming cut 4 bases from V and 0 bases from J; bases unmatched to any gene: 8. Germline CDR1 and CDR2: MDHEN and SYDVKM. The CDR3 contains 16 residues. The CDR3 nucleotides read TGTGCCAGCAGTTCACTCAGGGGGCCTAGCTCCTACGAGCAGTACTTC. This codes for CASSSLRGPSSYEQYF. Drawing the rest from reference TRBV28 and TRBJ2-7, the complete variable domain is DVKVTQSSRYLVKRTGEKVFLECVQDMDHENMFWYRQDPGLGLRLIYFSYDVKMKEKGDIPEGYSVSREKKERFSLILESASTNQTSMYLCASSSLRGPSSYEQYFGPGTRLTVT.